This T cell receptor beta chain derives from a study of T cells in women clearing cervical HPV infection. V was trimmed by 0 bases and J by 4 bases, leaving 13 bases between them. The length of the CDR3 is 15 residues. Per the germline V gene, CDR1 is SGHRS and CDR2 is YFSETQ. Produced via immunoSEQ multiplex PCR; TCRdb's table is partial and in-frame only. The table lists some 19,000 clones. Notes on this clone: The read terminates 3 residues ahead of where the CDR3 ends, so the germline J gene completes it.

The clonotype originates from a woman between 18 and 70 years old with a cervical HPV16 infection that either progressed to CIN3+ or cleared (not recorded which). The chain uses TRBV5-1 and TRBJ1-1; D ambiguous. The specimen sequenced was blood buffy coat. The part of the CDR3 DNA that was read is TGCGCCAGCAGCTTGGATGCGGGAGAAGTCACTGAA. Protein: CASSLDAGEVTE. The whole CDR3 region reads CASSLDAGEVTEAFF.